The rows below give T cell receptor beta chains drawn from one sample of a study of control samples from healthy donors and cancer patients. The repertoire was sequenced with immunoSEQ multiplex PCR; TCRdb's copy has only in-frame clones and lacks some. There are roughly 170,000 clones in the sample; approximately 95% occur only once, and 1.4% to 1.5% lies in the top ten. The specimen was blood. The receptors originated from a young man in good health. The CDR3 runs from the conserved cysteine through the conserved F or W. A D gene is named only where the DNA matches it firmly. Part of the rows lack a size; the others show once, few, many or a class for expanded clones.

clone_size	v_call	j_call	d_call	cdr3_nt	cdr3_aa
NA	TRBV6-1	TRBJ2-4	NA	TGTGCCAGCAGTGAAGAAGGGCTAGCCAAAAACATTCAGTACTTC	CASSEEGLAKNIQYF
once	TRBV10-3	TRBJ2-1	TRBD1	TGTGCCGTTAGAATGGACAGGGGAAATGAGCAGTTCTTC	CAVRMDRGNEQFF
few	TRBV3-1/TRBV3-2	TRBJ1-2	NA	TGTGCCAGCAGCCAGACGAATCAGGGAGCCCGTTACGGCTACACCTTC	CASSQTNQGARYGYTF
NA	TRBV5-1	TRBJ2-1	NA	TGCGCCAGCAGGGACCTCAGGGAATATAATGAGCAGTTCTTC	CASRDLREYNEQFF
NA	TRBV10-3	TRBJ2-7	NA	TGTGCCATCAGTGAGCCCCCCACTAGAGAGCAGTACTTC	CAISEPPTREQYF
few	TRBV7-3	TRBJ2-2	TRBD2	TGTGCCAGCAGCTTCGTAGCTAGCGGGACAGGGGAGCTGTTTTTT	CASSFVASGTGELFF
NA	TRBV6-5	TRBJ1-2	NA	TGTGCCAGCAGTTACCGGGGCCTCTATGGCTACACCTTC	CASSYRGLYGYTF
NA	TRBV30	TRBJ1-1	NA	TGTGCCTGGGGACAGATGAACACTGAAGCTTTCTTT	CAWGQMNTEAFF
NA	TRBV24-1	TRBJ2-1	NA	TGTGCCACCAGTGCAGGAGGGGGCTTGGTCAATGAGCAGTTCTTC	CATSAGGGLVNEQFF
NA	TRBV7-2	TRBJ2-1	NA	TGTGCCAGCAGCTCTAAGACAGCCTCAAATTTCAATGAGCAGTTCTTC	CASSSKTASNFNEQFF
NA	TRBV5-1	TRBJ1-2	NA	TGCGCCAGCAGCCCAGGATCGGACCGGGGATACGGCTACACCTTC	CASSPGSDRGYGYTF
NA	TRBV14	TRBJ1-3	NA	TGTGCCAGCAGCCAAGGAAACACCATATATTTT	CASSQGNTIYF
NA	TRBV11-1	TRBJ1-2	NA	TGTGCCACACCTAGGGGGGGGCGCAGGTATGGCTACACCTTC	CATPRGGRRYGYTF
NA	TRBV6-5	TRBJ2-1	NA	TGTGCCAGCAGTTACGAAGGGAGCTCCTACAATGAGCAGTTCTTC	CASSYEGSSYNEQFF
NA	TRBV30	TRBJ1-3	NA	TGTGCCTGGCTACACCACTCTGGAAACACCATATATTTT	CAWLHHSGNTIYF
NA	TRBV30	TRBJ1-1	NA	TGTGCCTGGAGTGCTCCCACATTGAACACTGAAGCTTTCTTT	CAWSAPTLNTEAFF
NA	TRBV5-1	TRBJ2-7	NA	TGCGCCAGCAGCTTAGGCCCCCGGGCGGGCTCCTACGAGCAGTACTTC	CASSLGPRAGSYEQYF
NA	TRBV5-4	TRBJ2-1	TRBD2	TGTGCCAGCAGCTCACGGGGGGGCCGGGAGAATGAGCAGTTCTTC	CASSSRGGRENEQFF
NA	TRBV12-3/TRBV12-4	TRBJ1-1	NA	TGTGCCAGCAACCCTAAAGGCGGTGAAGCTTTCTTT	CASNPKGGEAFF
many	TRBV6-5	TRBJ1-2	NA	TGTGCCAGCAGTTACGTGGGATCTGGCTACACCTTC	CASSYVGSGYTF
NA	TRBV6-1	TRBJ2-2	TRBD1	TGTGCCAGCAGAGAGACAGGGAATGCCGGGGAGCTGTTTTTT	CASRETGNAGELFF
NA	TRBV6-5	TRBJ2-1	NA	TGTGCCAGCAGTACCCGGGGCACAGAGAGCGATGAGCAGTTCTTC	CASSTRGTESDEQFF
NA	TRBV25-1	TRBJ2-3	NA	TGTGCCAGCAGTGAAACCCGCACAGATACGCAGTATTTT	CASSETRTDTQYF
once	TRBV5-1	TRBJ2-5	NA	TGCGCCAGCAGCTTGACCGAGACCCAGTACTTC	CASSLTETQYF
NA	TRBV5-4	TRBJ2-2	NA	TGTGCCAGCAGCTCTGGGACATCCAACACCGGGGAGCTGTTTTTT	CASSSGTSNTGELFF
NA	TRBV12-5	TRBJ1-5	NA	TGTGCTAGTGGTCCTAGGGGATACAATCAGCCCCAGCATTTT	CASGPRGYNQPQHF
NA	TRBV6-4	TRBJ1-4	NA	TGTGCCAGCAGTTCAGGGAGTCTAGGGTCAAAACTGTTTTTT	CASSSGSLGSKLFF
once	TRBV18	TRBJ2-2	NA	TGTGCCAGCTCATCGGCCGTGAACACCGGGGAGCTGTTTTTT	CASSSAVNTGELFF
NA	TRBV5-1	TRBJ2-2	TRBD1	TGCGCCAGCAGCGTCGGGACAGGGGCCGCGAACACCGGGGAGCTGTTTTTT	CASSVGTGAANTGELFF
once	TRBV20-1	TRBJ1-5	NA	TGCAGTGCTAGTACCGGGGACGCGAAATCGCCCCAGCATTTT	CSASTGDAKSPQHF
NA	TRBV7-9	TRBJ2-2	TRBD1	TGTGCCAGCAGCTTGTGGACAGGGGGCACCGGGGAGCTGTTTTTT	CASSLWTGGTGELFF
NA	TRBV29-1	TRBJ1-1	NA	TGCAGCGTTGAAGAAAGGGCGTCTTTCTTT	CSVEERASFF
NA	TRBV18	TRBJ2-5	NA	TGTGCCAGCTGTGGGGGATACGTAGAACCCCAGTACTTC	CASCGGYVEPQYF